Listed below are T cell receptor beta chains from one sample, sequenced in a study of human T cells and chemical hapten exposure. TCRdb re-called the RACE reads through MiXCR, storing one row per CDR3 protein. The sample contains about 270,000 distinct CDR3 sequences, almost 8% of which appear only once. Here the sequenced sample was whole blood, taken in connection with sensitization to the hapten diphenylcyclopropenone (DPC). The receptors derive from a young man with alopecia areata. Some clones in this sample may be carry-over from other donors' samples. The CDR3 runs from the conserved cysteine through the conserved F or W. The D gene is left open where the match is weak. Size is stated for part of the rows, as once, few or many counts, or as a class when the clone is expanded.

NA,NA,TRBJ1-2,TRBV5-1,CASSFKGEGYGYTF,TGCGCCAGCAGTTTCAAAGGTGAAGGGTATGGCTACACCTTC
many,NA,TRBJ2-3,TRBV4-1,CASSQGQGSADTQYF,TGCGCCAGCAGCCAAGGGCAGGGGAGCGCAGATACGCAGTATTTT
few,NA,TRBJ1-4,TRBV2,CASNQGVGEKLFF,TGTGCCAGCAATCAAGGAGTGGGAGAAAAACTGTTTTTT
many,NA,TRBJ1-2,TRBV27,CASRKGLLYGYTF,TGTGCCAGCAGGAAGGGGCTGCTCTATGGCTACACCTTC
few,TRBD1,TRBJ2-6,TRBV27,CASSALDRSSGANVLTF,TGTGCCAGCAGTGCGTTGGACAGGAGCTCTGGGGCCAACGTCCTGACTTTC
few,NA,TRBJ1-6,TRBV6-6,CASRSAGTDSPLHF,TGTGCCAGCAGATCGGCAGGGACGGATTCACCCCTCCACTTT
NA,NA,TRBJ1-2,TRBV29-1,CSVEARVFGYTF,TGCAGCGTTGAAGCCAGGGTATTTGGCTACACCTTC
NA,NA,TRBJ1-2,TRBV7-3,CASSLKISGLDYGYTF,TGTGCCAGCAGCTTAAAAATTAGTGGGCTTGACTATGGCTACACCTTC
few,NA,TRBJ2-5,TRBV12-3/TRBV12-4,CASSYQGMRGETQYF,TGTGCCAGCAGTTACCAGGGAATGCGCGGAGAGACCCAGTACTTC
few,NA,TRBJ2-6,TRBV21-1,CASSARTDPGANVLTF,TGTGCCAGCAGCGCCCGGACGGACCCTGGGGCCAACGTCCTGACTTTC
NA,NA,TRBJ1-1,TRBV7-8,CASSLEGLETEAFF,TGTGCCAGCAGCTTAGAAGGGTTGGAGACTGAAGCTTTCTTT
NA,NA,TRBJ2-1,TRBV6-2/TRBV6-3,CASGGAPYNEQFF,TGTGCCAGCGGGGGGGCCCCCTACAATGAGCAGTTCTTC
NA,NA,TRBJ2-2,TRBV10-3,CAISESLGTGELFF,TGTGCCATCAGTGAGTCACTCGGGACCGGGGAGCTGTTTTTT
NA,NA,TRBJ1-5,TRBV29-1,CSVESERNQPQHF,TGCAGCGTTGAATCGGAGAGAAATCAGCCCCAGCATTTT
many,TRBD1,TRBJ2-3,TRBV6-2/TRBV6-3,CASSQGTDTDTQYF,TGTGCCAGCAGTCAGGGGACAGACACAGATACGCAGTATTTT
few,TRBD1,TRBJ1-2,TRBV6-5,CASSYSRTGENYGYTF,TGTGCCAGCAGTTACTCCAGGACAGGGGAGAACTATGGCTACACCTTC